The 31 T cell receptor beta chains given below trace back to one sample, sequenced in a study of blood T cell repertoires in COVID-19. Clones were sequenced by immunoSEQ multiplex PCR, and TCRdb holds only the in-frame ones, with some missing. The sample comprises a few hundred thousand clones, roughly 88% of which are singletons, and about 2% rests with the top ten. Sequences were obtained from peripheral blood. The origin of the receptors is a man in his forties who had recovered from COVID-19.

The V and J genes are TRBV10-3 and TRBJ2-1, with D possibly being TRBD2 (6 bases). This CDR3 comprises 14 residues. V was shortened by 6 bases and J by 0 bases, with 9 bases between the two germline ends. Germline values: CDR1 ENHRY, CDR2 SYGVKD. CDR3 bases: TGTGCCATCAGCCGGGGGATCTCCTACAATGAGCAGTTCTTC. Protein: CAISRGISYNEQFF.

The gene calls are TRBV5-1 and TRBJ2-5, with 8 bases that match TRBD1. Germline values: CDR1 SGHRS, CDR2 YFSETQ. The CDR3 is 15 residues long. Trimming took 0 bases from V and 2 from J; bases not matched to a gene: 3. The CDR3: CASSLVGTGQETQYF. The CDR3 DNA sequence: TGCGCCAGCAGCTTGGTGGGGACAGGACAAGAGACCCAGTACTTC. Combining the CDR3 with reference TRBV5-1 and TRBJ2-5 gives the whole variable domain KAGVTQTPRYLIKTRGQQVTLSCSPISGHRSVSWYQQTPGQGLQFLFEYFSETQRNKGNFPGRFSGRQFSNSRSEMNVSTLELGDSALYLCASSLVGTGQETQYFGPGTRLLVL.

DNA of the CDR3: TGTGCCAGCAGCCAAAGTAGGGGGGGGCGCGGTGGCTACACCTTC. As protein: CASSQSRGGRGGYTF. The chain links TRBV14 to TRBJ1-2, with D possibly matching TRBD1 (6 bases). The germline gives CDR1 SGHDN, CDR2 FVKESK. Trimming cost V 2 bases and J 7 bases, with 17 bases left between them. The CDR3 consists of 15 residues. Filled out from reference TRBV14 and TRBJ1-2, the complete variable domain reads EAGVTQFPSHSVIEKGQTVTLRCDPISGHDNLYWYRRVMGKEIKFLLHFVKESKQDESGMPNNRFLAERTGGTYSTLKVQPAELEDSGVYFCASSQSRGGRGGYTFGSGTRLTVV.

V is TRBV9 and J is TRBJ2-5, with 7 nucleotides matching TRBD2. The CDR3 is made up of 14 amino acids. V lost 4 bases to trimming and J lost 4 bases; unmatched junction nucleotides: 7. The germline CDR1 and CDR2 sequences are SGDLS and YYNGEE. Written as DNA, the CDR3 is TGTGCCAGCAGCAGCCGCCCGGGGGGAGAGACCCAGTACTTC. Translated: CASSSRPGGETQYF.

The genes are TRBV6-5 and TRBJ2-5; 11 nucleotides line up with TRBD2. Looked up from germline, CDR1 is MNHEY and CDR2 is SVGAGI. With V trimmed by 6 bases and J by 5 bases, 8 bases remained unmatched. The CDR3 loop spans 15 amino acids. CDR3 DNA: TGTGCCAGCAGAATAGCGGGAGGGCCCTGGGAGACCCAGTACTTC. Residues: CASRIAGGPWETQYF.

CDR3 DNA sequence: TGTGCCAGCAGCCAAGATCCGGGGGCTGGAAACACCATATATTTT. Amino acid sequence: CASSQDPGAGNTIYF. The chain has TRBV3-1 (or the pseudogene TRBV3-2) and TRBJ1-3, with a weak D call TRBD1 (5 bases). Germline loops: CDR1 LGHDT, CDR2 YNNKEL (reference sequence). The V and J ends lost 0 bases and 2 bases respectively, with 8 bases between them. This CDR3 spans 15 amino acids.

The chain joins TRBV5-4 to TRBJ1-2; 8 bases agree with TRBD1. Trimming cost V 4 bases and J 6 bases; bases outside gene matches: 8. The CDR3 runs to 14 residues. Germline V gene data show CDR1 as SGHNT and CDR2 as YYREEE (reference sequence). Here the CDR3 reads CASSRLQGEDGYTF. CDR3 nucleotide sequence: TGTGCCAGCAGCCGCCTACAGGGGGAAGATGGCTACACCTTC. Full variable domain (missing parts from reference TRBV5-4 and TRBJ1-2): ETGVTQSPTHLIKTRGQQVTLRCSSQSGHNTVSWYQQALGQGPQFIFQYYREEENGRGNFPPRFSGLQFPNYSSELNVNALELDDSALYLCASSRLQGEDGYTFGSGTRLTVV.

The rearrangement joins TRBV19 to TRBJ1-5; TRBD1 is a possible D gene (6 bases). The CDR3 has 15 residues. The germline gives CDR1 LNHDA, CDR2 SQIVND (reference sequence). V was clipped by 5 bases and J by 4 bases, with 15 bases between them. The CDR3 DNA reads as TGTGCCAGTAGTCTCACGGACAGCCAGAATCAGCCCCAGCATTTT. This translates into CASSLTDSQNQPQHF.

The CDR3 loop reads CASSLTGKSADGYTF. The DNA for the CDR3 is TGCGCCAGCAGCCTGACAGGGAAGAGCGCGGACGGCTACACCTTC. This chain uses TRBV5-1 with TRBJ1-2, with 7 bases matching TRBD1. With V trimmed by 4 bases and J by 8 bases, 14 bases remained unmatched. The CDR3 has 15 residues. Germline V gene data show CDR1 as SGHRS and CDR2 as YFSETQ.

In DNA form, the CDR3 reads TGCGCCAGCAGCCAAGAGGTCAGCGCCTTCACTGAAGCTTTCTTT. Translated, it gives CASSQEVSAFTEAFF. The chain recombines TRBV4-3 with TRBJ1-1; D ambiguous. CDR1 is LGHNA, CDR2 YSLEER, per germline. V lost 0 bases and J 4 bases, leaving 12 bases between the germline ends. This CDR3 comprises 15 residues.

The rearrangement links TRBV30 to TRBJ2-7, with TRBD2 matching over 7 bases. The CDR3 consists of 14 residues. Unmatched junction bases numbered 10, after V lost 2 bases and J lost 6 bases. CDR1 and CDR2 (germline): GTSNPN, SVGIG (reference sequence). The CDR3 DNA is TGTGCCTGGAGTCAGCGGGAAACGTCCCTCGAGCAGTACTTC. Translating gives CAWSQRETSLEQYF.

V usage is TRBV12-5 and J usage is TRBJ2-1; 14 nucleotides agree with TRBD2. The CDR3 sequence is 14 residues long. Looked up from germline, CDR1 is LGHNT and CDR2 is FRNRAP. V was pared by 6 bases and J by 6 bases, with 1 base of the junction left unmatched. CDR3 region: CASGGLAGGNEQFF. The CDR3 nucleotides are TGTGCTAGTGGAGGACTAGCGGGAGGCAATGAGCAGTTCTTC.

The gene calls are TRBV9 and TRBJ1-6, with 8 bases lining up with TRBD1. Germline assignment: CDR1 SGDLS and CDR2 YYNGEE. J lost 8 bases, V lost 2 bases, and 12 bases had no gene match. This CDR3 comprises 17 residues. CDR3 in amino acids: CASSVDPGGYQHSPLHF. CDR3 bases: TGTGCCAGCAGCGTGGACCCAGGGGGCTACCAACATTCACCCCTCCACTTT.

This clone showed up just once. The chain links TRBV27 to TRBJ2-1; no clear D gene. Looked up from germline, CDR1 is MNHEY and CDR2 is SMNVEV (reference sequence). The CDR3 has 15 amino acids. Trimming cost V 2 bases and J 9 bases, with 17 bases left between them. Here the CDR3 DNA reads TGTGCCAGCAGTTTAAGACTTGCGGTTCCCGGTGAGCAGTTCTTC. Encoded protein: CASSLRLAVPGEQFF.

The chain couples TRBV18 to TRBJ1-3; D perhaps matches TRBD1 (5 bases). Germline V lookup: CDR1 KGHSH, CDR2 LQKENI. The CDR3 has 14 residues. Trimming removed 5 bases at V and 0 bases at J, with 8 bases between. The CDR3 spells CASSRGNSGNTIYF. The CDR3 coding sequence is TGTGCCAGCTCAAGGGGAAACTCTGGAAACACCATATATTTT.

In its sample, this clone was seen once. V and J are TRBV29-1 and TRBJ2-5; 9 nucleotides agree with TRBD1. Germline V lookup: CDR1 SQVTM, CDR2 ANQGSEA. The CDR3 sequence is 17 residues long. Trimming removed 3 bases from V and 2 bases from J; junction bases left unmatched: 13. CDR3 coding DNA: TGCAGCGTTGATCCTCCGCCGGGACAGGGATTTCAAGAGACCCAGTACTTC. Translated, it gives CSVDPPPGQGFQETQYF.

The chain couples TRBV7-9 to TRBJ2-6, with a tentative D call TRBD2 (5 bases). Germline V gene data show CDR1 as SEHNR and CDR2 as FQNEAQ (reference sequence). The CDR3 loop spans 16 amino acids. Trimming removed 7 bases at V and 4 bases at J, with 17 bases between. DNA for the CDR3: TGTGCCAGCACCCTAACGGCCCCGGGGGGGGCCAACGTCCTGACTTTC. Its translation is CASTLTAPGGANVLTF.

The J gene is TRBJ2-7, the V gene TRBV11-2, with a weak D call TRBD1 (6 bases). The CDR3 covers 15 residues. The germline V and J ends were trimmed by 0 bases and 3 bases, with 12 bases remaining between them. Germline values: CDR1 SGHAT, CDR2 FQNNGV. This CDR3 is CASSLDATGIYEQYF. The CDR3 nucleotides are TGTGCCAGCAGCTTAGACGCGACAGGAATCTACGAGCAGTACTTC.

This clone showed up just once. The chain recombines TRBV5-1 with TRBJ1-2; 7 positions agree with TRBD1. The germline CDR1 and CDR2 sequences are SGHRS and YFSETQ. The CDR3 is made up of 14 amino acids. Germline trimming cut 3 bases from V and 2 bases from J; bases unmatched to any gene: 4. CDR3 loop: CASSSPGQNYGYTF. The CDR3 coding sequence is TGCGCCAGCAGCTCCCCGGGACAGAACTATGGCTACACCTTC.

The CDR3: CASSPRAAPTGYDEKLFF. The CDR3 DNA reads TGTGCCAGCAGTCCACGCGCCGCCCCGACAGGGTACGATGAAAAACTGTTTTTT. This sequence joins TRBV7-2 and TRBJ1-4, with 7 positions matching TRBD1. Per the germline V gene, CDR1 is SGHTA and CDR2 is FQGNSA. The V segment lost 6 bases and the J segment 6 bases; nucleotides outside the gene matches: 19. The CDR3 consists of 18 residues.

This chain connects TRBV7-7 to TRBJ2-7; a weak D match, TRBD1 (6 bases). This CDR3 is 15 amino acids long. V was shortened by 1 base and J by 1 base, with 11 bases between the two germline ends. Germline V lookup: CDR1 SSHAT, CDR2 FNYEAQ (reference sequence). The CDR3 region is CASSLESGTSYEQYF. DNA of the CDR3: TGTGCCAGCAGCTTAGAGTCCGGGACATCCTACGAGCAGTACTTC. Using reference TRBV7-7 and TRBJ2-7 for the parts outside the CDR3, the full variable domain is GAGVSQSPRYKVTKRGQDVTLRCDPISSHATLYWYQQALGQGPEFLTYFNYEAQPDKSGLPSDRFSAERPEGSISTLTIQRTEQRDSAMYRCASSLESGTSYEQYFGPGTRLTVT.

The rearrangement links TRBV10-3 to TRBJ2-6, with 8 bases identical to TRBD1. Trimming at V came to 3 bases and at J to 2 bases, leaving 6 bases not matched to a gene. The germline V gene has CDR1 ENHRY and CDR2 SYGVKD. The CDR3 covers 17 residues. The CDR3 region is CAISDRGRLAGANVLTF. CDR3 coding DNA: TGTGCCATCAGTGACAGGGGGCGGTTGGCTGGGGCCAACGTCCTGACTTTC.

The chain is built from TRBV19 and TRBJ1-1; D unclear. The CDR3 runs 11 residues. The germline V gene has CDR1 LNHDA and CDR2 SQIVND (reference sequence). V lost 10 bases to trimming and J lost 9 bases, with 15 bases between them. The CDR3 is CATTRGLQAFF. In DNA, the CDR3 is TGTGCCACAACCCGCGGCTTACAAGCTTTCTTT.

This clone has only one observation. The V call is TRBV7-2, the J call TRBJ1-1; TRBD1 matches 10 bases. V was clipped by 5 bases and J by 8 bases; unmatched bases: 5. This CDR3 has 13 amino acids. Germline values: CDR1 SGHTA, CDR2 FQGNSA. The CDR3 sequence: CASSPRQGAEAFF. The CDR3 DNA follows: TGTGCCAGCAGCCCTAGACAGGGGGCAGAAGCTTTCTTT.

The rearrangement links TRBV7-2 to TRBJ1-2; D remains unclear. V gave up 5 bases and J gave up 4 bases, with 11 bases separating them. Germline V lookup: CDR1 SGHTA, CDR2 FQGNSA. This CDR3 is built from 13 residues. The CDR3 reads CASSPAGIYGYTF. CDR3 coding DNA: TGTGCCAGCAGCCCAGCGGGGATCTATGGCTACACCTTC.

This chain uses TRBV30 with TRBJ1-5; D ambiguous. Germline values: CDR1 GTSNPN, CDR2 SVGIG (reference sequence). The CDR3 has 14 amino acids. The germline V and J ends were trimmed by 1 base and 1 base, with 8 bases remaining between them. CDR3 nucleotides: TGTGCCTGGAGTGGGCAGATCAGCAATCAGCCCCAGCATTTT. It translates to CAWSGQISNQPQHF.

The chain has TRBV6-5 and TRBJ2-5, with D unresolved. Trimming pared 3 bases from V and 4 bases from J, leaving 12 bases between. Germline V CDR1 and CDR2: MNHEY, SVGAGI. The CDR3 length is 14 residues. The CDR3, as DNA: TGTGCCAGCAGTTATTCGTCCTGGGCAGAGACCCAGTACTTC. Translated, it gives CASSYSSWAETQYF.

The chain couples TRBV4-3 to TRBJ2-3, with D unresolved. Germline V gene sequence: CDR1 LGHNA, CDR2 YSLEER. This CDR3 region has 13 residues. Between the trimmed V and J ends, which lost 1 base and 6 bases, there was a span of 8 bases. CDR3 region: CASSQVEWDTQYF. The CDR3 nucleotides are TGCGCCAGCAGCCAAGTAGAGTGGGATACGCAGTATTTT.

CDR3 protein: CASSVYRDNNQPQHF. The CDR3 coding sequence is TGTGCCAGCAGTGTCTACCGGGACAACAATCAGCCCCAGCATTTT. This chain links TRBV2 with TRBJ1-5, with D perhaps TRBD1 (6 bases). The V end lost 4 bases, the J end lost 3 bases, and 13 bases lay between the germline ends. This CDR3 spans 15 amino acids. The germline V gene has CDR1 SNHLY and CDR2 FYNNEI.

The chain joins TRBV29-1 to TRBJ2-5, with 11 bases matching TRBD2. This CDR3 is built from 15 residues. Looked up from germline, CDR1 is SQVTM and CDR2 is ANQGSEA. V trimming: 7 bases; J trimming: 0 bases; junction bases outside the gene matches: 7. The CDR3 nucleotides read TGCAGCGCGATCCCTAGCGGGAGGTACCAAGAGACCCAGTACTTC. Amino acid sequence: CSAIPSGRYQETQYF.

The V and J genes are TRBV6-1 and TRBJ1-2; D remains ambiguous. The germline V gene encodes CDR1 MNHNS and CDR2 SASEGT. CDR3 length: 13 residues. V was cut by 0 bases and J by 8 bases, with 10 bases left in between. The CDR3 protein is CASSEAIVGGYTF. DNA for the CDR3: TGTGCCAGCAGTGAAGCGATCGTGGGCGGCTACACCTTC.